The T cell receptor beta chain under discussion was sequenced for a study of blood T cell repertoires in COVID-19. Sequencing used immunoSEQ multiplex PCR; TCRdb keeps in-frame clones, though not all of them. The repertoire holds approximately 200,000 clones, with approximately 94% as singletons. The CDR3 is 20 amino acids. Per the germline V gene, CDR1 is MNHEY and CDR2 is SVGEGT. With V trimmed by 2 bases and J by 0 bases, 13 bases remained unmatched. Material: peripheral blood. The sequence came from a man aged 25 to 40 with COVID-19, enrolled during active disease. The rearrangement joins TRBV6-2 or TRBV6-3 to TRBJ2-3, with 11 bases that match TRBD2. The CDR3, as DNA: TGTGCCAGCAGTTACCCTCTAGCGGGGGGCAAGACAACTAGCACAGATACGCAGTATTTT. Translation: CASSYPLAGGKTTSTDTQYF.